This note documents a single TCR beta chain sequence. Its antigen is currently unknown. These data belong to a study of blood T cells in healthy people across ages. The study, taken as a whole, reports: Older individuals had lower TCR beta diversity per million T cells (the decline was roughly linear).

PCR was performed a second time for roughly 7 to 11 cycles using a sample-barcoded 5' primer and a J-beta primer mix. TCRdb independently ran MiXCR on the 5' RACE reads; one entry per CDR3 protein. The sample holds some 710,000 distinct CDR3 sequences; 20% to 25% are singletons and the top ten take roughly 22%. Peripheral blood samples of roughly 10 milliliters were drawn from each donor. Isolation recovered at least 6 million PBMCs from every sample. Per germline, CDR1 SGHRS and CDR2 YFSETQ. With 0 bases clipped from V and 5 bases from J, the junction kept 5 bases outside the gene matches. This CDR3 has 15 amino acids.

The source of this sequence is a man between 65 and 80 years old in good health. The chain carries TRBV5-1 and TRBJ2-1; 7 positions agree with TRBD1. The material sequenced was blood. DNA for the CDR3: TGCGCCAGCAGCTTGGAGGGGGCCGTCCACAATGAGCAGTTCTTC. It encodes CASSLEGAVHNEQFF.